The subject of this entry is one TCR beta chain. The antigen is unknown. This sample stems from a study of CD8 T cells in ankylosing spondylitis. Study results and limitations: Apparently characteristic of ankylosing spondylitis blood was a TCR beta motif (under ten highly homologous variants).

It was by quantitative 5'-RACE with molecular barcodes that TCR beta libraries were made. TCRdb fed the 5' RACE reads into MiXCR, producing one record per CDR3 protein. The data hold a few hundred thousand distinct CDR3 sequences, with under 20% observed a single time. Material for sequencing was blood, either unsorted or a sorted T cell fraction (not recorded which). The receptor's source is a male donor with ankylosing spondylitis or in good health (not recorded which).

The CDR3 region is CASSQDPGGPSYNEQFF. CDR3 nucleotide sequence: TGCGCCAGCAGCCAAGATCCGGGAGGTCCCTCCTACAATGAGCAGTTCTTC. This chain connects TRBV4-3 to TRBJ2-1; 7 bases line up with TRBD2. There are 17 residues in the CDR3. Germline assignment: CDR1 LGHNA and CDR2 YSLEER. J lost 0 bases, V lost 0 bases, and 5 bases had no gene match.